Sequencing of this TCR beta chain was carried out in a study of T cells in Graves' hyperthyroidism and ophthalmopathy. Study-wide context: At initial diagnosis, before any treatment had begun, peripheral blood was obtained.

This clonotype has a count of ten or more. Its target is not known. Uncontrolled infection, other autoimmune disease, pregnancy or lactation disqualified patients from enrolment. Researchers amplified the TCR beta CDR3 regions from RNA transcripts. TCR CDR3 underwent first-round RT-PCR with the HTBI primer set. Via MiXCR, TCRdb re-called the multiplex PCR reads, giving one row per CDR3 protein. The sample yields 300,000 to 350,000 distinct CDR3 sequences, roughly 20% seen once. In germline, CDR1 is LGHDT, CDR2 YNNKEL (reference sequence). Trimming took off 4 bases at V and 5 bases at J, with 8 bases between the two ends. The length of the CDR3 is 12 residues. Study results and caveats: Among thyroid clonotypes expanded above 0.001, most also appeared in blood.

The sample consisted of blood. This TCR was sampled from a woman aged 50 to 60 with Graves' hyperthyroidism. This rearrangement joins TRBV3-1 to TRBJ1-1; no definite D call. CDR3: CASSLPGTEAFF. CDR3 DNA: TGTGCCAGCAGCCTCCCCGGGACTGAAGCTTTCTTT.